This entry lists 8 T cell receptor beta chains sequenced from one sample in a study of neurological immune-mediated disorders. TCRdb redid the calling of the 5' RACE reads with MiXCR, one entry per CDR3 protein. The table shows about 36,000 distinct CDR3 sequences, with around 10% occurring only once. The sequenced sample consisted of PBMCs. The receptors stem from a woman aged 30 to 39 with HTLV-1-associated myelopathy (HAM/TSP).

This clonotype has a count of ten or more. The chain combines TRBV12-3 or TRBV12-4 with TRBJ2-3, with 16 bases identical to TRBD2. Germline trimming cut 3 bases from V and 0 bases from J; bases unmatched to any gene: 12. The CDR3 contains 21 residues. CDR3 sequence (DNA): TGTGCCAGCAGTTTGCCCCCTCCCGGGACTAGCGGGGGGGCGAGCACAGATACGCAGTATTTT. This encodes CASSLPPPGTSGGASTDTQYF.

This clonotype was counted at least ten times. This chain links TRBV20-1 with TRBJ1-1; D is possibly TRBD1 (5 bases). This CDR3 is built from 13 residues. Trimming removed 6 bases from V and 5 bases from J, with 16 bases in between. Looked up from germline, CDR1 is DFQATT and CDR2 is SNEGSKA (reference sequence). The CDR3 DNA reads TGCAGTGCCCAACGGCAGGGAGGGACTGAAGCTTTCTTT. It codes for CSAQRQGGTEAFF.

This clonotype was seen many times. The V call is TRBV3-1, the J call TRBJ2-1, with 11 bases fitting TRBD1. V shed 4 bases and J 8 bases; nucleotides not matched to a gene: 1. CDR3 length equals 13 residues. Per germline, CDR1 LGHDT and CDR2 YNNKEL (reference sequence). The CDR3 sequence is CASSRTGGDEQFF. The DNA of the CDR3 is TGTGCCAGCAGCCGGACAGGGGGCGATGAGCAGTTCTTC.

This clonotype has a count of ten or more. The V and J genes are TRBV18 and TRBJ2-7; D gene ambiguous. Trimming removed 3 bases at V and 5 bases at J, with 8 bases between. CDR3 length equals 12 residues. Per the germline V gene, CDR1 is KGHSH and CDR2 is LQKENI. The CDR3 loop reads CASSPGRDEQYF. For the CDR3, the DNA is TGTGCCAGCTCACCGGGAAGGGACGAGCAGTACTTC.

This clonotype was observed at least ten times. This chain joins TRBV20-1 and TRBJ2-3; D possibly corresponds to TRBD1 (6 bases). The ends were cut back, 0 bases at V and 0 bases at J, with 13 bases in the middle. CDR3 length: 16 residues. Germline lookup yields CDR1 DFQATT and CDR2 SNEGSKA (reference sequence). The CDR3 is CSARDKGHHSTDTQYF. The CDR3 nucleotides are TGCAGTGCTAGAGACAAGGGACACCATAGCACAGATACGCAGTATTTT.

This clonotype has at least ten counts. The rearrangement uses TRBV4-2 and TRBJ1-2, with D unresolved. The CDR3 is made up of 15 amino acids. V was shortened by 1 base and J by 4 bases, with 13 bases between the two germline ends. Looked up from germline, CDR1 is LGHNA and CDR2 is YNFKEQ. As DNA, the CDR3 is TGTGCCAGCAGCCAAGCAAGTGATGCCCGCTATGGCTACACCTTC. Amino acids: CASSQASDARYGYTF.

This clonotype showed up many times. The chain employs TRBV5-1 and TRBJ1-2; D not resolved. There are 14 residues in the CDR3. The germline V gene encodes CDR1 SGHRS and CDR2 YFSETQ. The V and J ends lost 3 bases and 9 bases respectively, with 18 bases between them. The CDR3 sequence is CASSSTAGSTSYTF. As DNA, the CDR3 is TGCGCCAGCAGCTCCACCGCCGGGAGTACGAGCTACACCTTC.

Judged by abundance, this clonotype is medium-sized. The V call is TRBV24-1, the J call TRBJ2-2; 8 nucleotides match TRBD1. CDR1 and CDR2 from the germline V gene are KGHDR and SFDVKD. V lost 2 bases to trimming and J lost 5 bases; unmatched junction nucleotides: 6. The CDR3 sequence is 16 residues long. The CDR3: CATSDSGTGKTGELFF. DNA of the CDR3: TGTGCCACCAGTGATTCAGGGACAGGCAAAACCGGGGAGCTGTTTTTT.